Listed below are T cell receptor beta chains from one sample, sequenced in a study of OX40 agonist ivuxolimab in advanced cancers. Method: immunoSEQ multiplex PCR; TCRdb's copy keeps in-frame clones and lacks some. The table has roughly 41,000 clones, roughly 88% seen once; the top ten hold roughly three fifths. The starting material was CD4+ or CD8+ T cells sorted from blood, obtained in a trial of the OX40 agonist ivuxolimab. These receptors were obtained from an adult with an advanced solid tumor such as melanoma, head and neck, liver or kidney cancer. Both conserved end residues are part of each CDR3. Each record gives: J gene, D gene, V gene, clone size, CDR3 protein, CDR3 DNA. D genes are given only for firm matches. Only some rows state a clone size, as once, few, many or a class for expanded clones.

j_gene: TRBJ2-7
d_gene: -
v_gene: TRBV7-9
abundance: -
CDR3aa: CASSSGPLWEQYF
CDR3nt: TGTGCCAGCAGTTCCGGCCCCCTATGGGAGCAGTACTTC

j_gene: TRBJ2-3
d_gene: -
v_gene: TRBV10-1
abundance: -
CDR3aa: CASSARTENTDTQYF
CDR3nt: TGCGCCAGCAGTGCCCGGACAGAGAACACAGATACGCAGTATTTT

j_gene: TRBJ2-7
d_gene: -
v_gene: TRBV19
abundance: once
CDR3aa: CASSITRGEGYEQYF
CDR3nt: TGTGCCAGTAGTATTACCAGGGGCGAGGGTTACGAGCAGTACTTC

j_gene: TRBJ2-7
d_gene: -
v_gene: TRBV9
abundance: -
CDR3aa: CASSVGGTEQYF
CDR3nt: TGTGCCAGCAGCGTAGGAGGGACCGAGCAGTACTTC

j_gene: TRBJ2-5
d_gene: -
v_gene: TRBV19
abundance: -
CDR3aa: CASSPRRSETQYF
CDR3nt: TGTGCCAGTAGTCCTCGTCGGTCGGAGACCCAGTACTTC

j_gene: TRBJ2-2
d_gene: -
v_gene: TRBV25-1
abundance: -
CDR3aa: CASSDDSNTGELFF
CDR3nt: TGTGCCAGCAGTGATGACTCGAACACCGGGGAGCTGTTTTTT

j_gene: TRBJ2-1
d_gene: TRBD1
v_gene: TRBV18
abundance: -
CDR3aa: CASSPTGKDEQFF
CDR3nt: TGTGCCAGCTCACCGACAGGGAAGGATGAGCAGTTCTTC

j_gene: TRBJ1-1
d_gene: -
v_gene: TRBV30
abundance: -
CDR3aa: CAWSAVTEAFF
CDR3nt: TGTGCCTGGAGTGCCGTGACTGAAGCTTTCTTT

j_gene: TRBJ1-4
d_gene: TRBD1
v_gene: TRBV11-3
abundance: -
CDR3aa: CASKYRGGGEKLFF
CDR3nt: TGTGCCAGCAAATACAGGGGAGGAGGTGAAAAACTGTTTTTT

j_gene: TRBJ2-7
d_gene: -
v_gene: TRBV15
abundance: -
CDR3aa: CATSVGFSYEQYF
CDR3nt: TGTGCCACCAGCGTCGGATTTTCCTACGAGCAGTACTTC

j_gene: TRBJ1-5
d_gene: -
v_gene: TRBV6-5
abundance: -
CDR3aa: CASSSLTIPNQPQHF
CDR3nt: TGTGCCAGCAGTTCCCTCACGATTCCCAATCAGCCCCAGCATTTT

j_gene: TRBJ1-1
d_gene: -
v_gene: TRBV4-3
abundance: -
CDR3aa: CASSQLDRNTEAFF
CDR3nt: TGCGCCAGCAGCCAATTAGACAGGAACACTGAAGCTTTCTTT

j_gene: TRBJ1-4
d_gene: -
v_gene: TRBV6-5
abundance: -
CDR3aa: CASRLKGGTEKLFF
CDR3nt: TGTGCCAGCAGACTAAAAGGGGGAACTGAAAAACTGTTTTTT

j_gene: TRBJ2-5
d_gene: -
v_gene: TRBV10-3
abundance: -
CDR3aa: CAISEPRLAETQYF
CDR3nt: TGTGCCATCAGTGAGCCCCGCCTAGCGGAGACCCAGTACTTC

j_gene: TRBJ1-4
d_gene: -
v_gene: TRBV13
abundance: -
CDR3aa: CASSLYVGDGEKLFF
CDR3nt: TGTGCCAGCAGCTTATATGTCGGGGATGGAGAAAAACTGTTTTTT

j_gene: TRBJ1-6
d_gene: TRBD1
v_gene: TRBV7-8
abundance: -
CDR3aa: CASSLTGTGGLRRNSPLHF
CDR3nt: TGTGCCAGCAGCTTAACCGGGACAGGGGGCCTCAGGCGAAATTCACCCCTCCACTTT

j_gene: TRBJ2-1
d_gene: -
v_gene: TRBV6-5
abundance: -
CDR3aa: CASSYSKRVSYNEQFF
CDR3nt: TGTGCCAGCAGTTACTCGAAGCGGGTCTCCTACAATGAGCAGTTCTTC

j_gene: TRBJ2-5
d_gene: TRBD2
v_gene: TRBV10-1
abundance: few
CDR3aa: CASISGGAVIETQYF
CDR3nt: TGCGCCAGCATCAGCGGGGGGGCGGTGATTGAGACCCAGTACTTC

j_gene: TRBJ2-5
d_gene: -
v_gene: TRBV10-3
abundance: once
CDR3aa: CAISETRDTSGETQYF
CDR3nt: TGTGCCATCAGTGAGACGCGGGACACCTCGGGTGAGACCCAGTACTTC

j_gene: TRBJ2-2
d_gene: -
v_gene: TRBV10-1
abundance: -
CDR3aa: CASSATRPGELFF
CDR3nt: TGCGCCAGCAGTGCGACGCGCCCCGGGGAGCTGTTTTTT

j_gene: TRBJ1-6
d_gene: -
v_gene: TRBV19
abundance: few
CDR3aa: CASSIQGGDSPLHF
CDR3nt: TGTGCCAGTAGTATACAGGGTGGGGATTCACCCCTCCACTTT

j_gene: TRBJ2-3
d_gene: TRBD2
v_gene: TRBV5-1
abundance: -
CDR3aa: CASSLVPRQYASGRPGWGTDTQYF
CDR3nt: TGCGCCAGCAGCTTGGTCCCCCGACAGTATGCTAGCGGGCGACCCGGTTGGGGGACAGATACGCAGTATTTT

j_gene: TRBJ2-1
d_gene: -
v_gene: TRBV19
abundance: -
CDR3aa: CASSLGRGGENEQFF
CDR3nt: TGTGCCAGTAGTCTCGGGAGAGGGGGTGAAAATGAGCAGTTCTTC

j_gene: TRBJ2-1
d_gene: TRBD1
v_gene: TRBV9
abundance: once
CDR3aa: CASSTRTGESYNEQFF
CDR3nt: TGTGCCAGCAGCACCCGGACAGGGGAATCCTACAATGAGCAGTTCTTC

j_gene: TRBJ2-7
d_gene: -
v_gene: TRBV19
abundance: -
CDR3aa: CAGITGTHDAGQYF
CDR3nt: TGTGCCGGCATTACCGGGACGCACGACGCAGGGCAGTACTTC

j_gene: TRBJ2-1
d_gene: TRBD1
v_gene: TRBV25-1
abundance: -
CDR3aa: CASSEPGQGVLHEQFF
CDR3nt: TGTGCCAGCAGTGAGCCGGGACAGGGGGTGCTCCATGAGCAGTTCTTC

j_gene: TRBJ1-3
d_gene: -
v_gene: TRBV11-2
abundance: -
CDR3aa: CASSQGGVGNTIYF
CDR3nt: TGTGCCAGCAGCCAAGGCGGGGTGGGAAACACCATATATTTT

j_gene: TRBJ2-3
d_gene: TRBD2
v_gene: TRBV9
abundance: -
CDR3aa: CASSVSSGGQPDTQYF
CDR3nt: TGTGCCAGCAGCGTCAGTAGCGGGGGGCAACCAGATACGCAGTATTTT

j_gene: TRBJ1-2
d_gene: TRBD1
v_gene: TRBV6-5
abundance: -
CDR3aa: CASSYSARGNGYTF
CDR3nt: TGTGCCAGCAGTTACTCGGCCAGGGGGAATGGCTACACCTTC

j_gene: TRBJ2-1
d_gene: -
v_gene: TRBV2
abundance: -
CDR3aa: CASSGTDYTYNEQFF
CDR3nt: TGTGCCAGCAGCGGGACGGATTACACCTACAATGAGCAGTTCTTC

j_gene: TRBJ2-7
d_gene: TRBD1
v_gene: TRBV27
abundance: -
CDR3aa: CASSPRGTGLEQYF
CDR3nt: TGTGCCAGCAGCCCAAGAGGGACAGGGTTAGAGCAGTACTTC

j_gene: TRBJ2-7
d_gene: -
v_gene: TRBV5-1
abundance: -
CDR3aa: CASSFAHTQGEQYF
CDR3nt: TGCGCCAGCAGCTTCGCACATACCCAGGGCGAGCAGTACTTC

j_gene: TRBJ1-4
d_gene: -
v_gene: TRBV15
abundance: -
CDR3aa: CATSRDRGEKLFF
CDR3nt: TGTGCCACCAGCAGAGACAGGGGTGAAAAACTGTTTTTT

j_gene: TRBJ1-2
d_gene: -
v_gene: TRBV4-1
abundance: -
CDR3aa: CASSQVQGLTNYGYTF
CDR3nt: TGCGCCAGCAGCCAAGTACAGGGACTTACGAACTATGGCTACACCTTC

j_gene: TRBJ2-1
d_gene: -
v_gene: TRBV7-7
abundance: -
CDR3aa: CASSFLLGPYNEQFF
CDR3nt: TGTGCTAGCAGCTTTCTCCTGGGCCCCTACAATGAGCAGTTCTTC

j_gene: TRBJ2-5
d_gene: -
v_gene: TRBV14
abundance: -
CDR3aa: CASSQVGAYQETQYF
CDR3nt: TGTGCCAGCAGCCAAGTCGGGGCGTACCAAGAGACCCAGTACTTC

j_gene: TRBJ1-1
d_gene: TRBD1
v_gene: TRBV7-9
abundance: few
CDR3aa: CASSLNLGQGVGKVSEAFF
CDR3nt: TGTGCCAGCAGCTTAAATTTGGGACAGGGTGTGGGGAAGGTGTCTGAAGCTTTCTTT

j_gene: TRBJ2-1
d_gene: TRBD2
v_gene: TRBV5-1
abundance: -
CDR3aa: CASSFSGGTYNEQFF
CDR3nt: TGCGCCAGCAGTTTTAGCGGGGGGACGTACAATGAGCAGTTCTTC

j_gene: TRBJ2-7
d_gene: -
v_gene: TRBV5-1
abundance: -
CDR3aa: CASSLDQAAGYEQYF
CDR3nt: TGCGCCAGCAGCTTAGACCAGGCCGCGGGGTACGAGCAGTACTTC

j_gene: TRBJ1-5
d_gene: -
v_gene: TRBV28
abundance: -
CDR3aa: CASSLLRRISNQPQHF
CDR3nt: TGTGCCAGCAGTTTACTCAGGCGGATTAGCAATCAGCCCCAGCATTTT

j_gene: TRBJ2-2
d_gene: TRBD1
v_gene: TRBV30
abundance: -
CDR3aa: CAWSGDRGPGELFF
CDR3nt: TGTGCCTGGAGTGGTGACAGGGGGCCCGGGGAGCTGTTTTTT

j_gene: TRBJ2-1
d_gene: -
v_gene: TRBV4-3
abundance: -
CDR3aa: CASSQGTGSGYNEQFF
CDR3nt: TGCGCCAGCAGCCAAGGAACAGGGTCGGGCTACAATGAGCAGTTCTTC

j_gene: TRBJ2-5
d_gene: -
v_gene: TRBV4-2
abundance: -
CDR3aa: CASSYGGQETQYF
CDR3nt: TGTGCCAGCAGCTATGGAGGACAAGAGACCCAGTACTTC

j_gene: TRBJ1-2
d_gene: TRBD1
v_gene: TRBV5-5
abundance: -
CDR3aa: CASSLLPGQGAMDYGYTF
CDR3nt: TGTGCCAGCAGCTTGCTCCCGGGACAGGGGGCTATGGACTATGGCTACACCTTC

j_gene: TRBJ2-7
d_gene: TRBD1
v_gene: TRBV2
abundance: -
CDR3aa: CASRARQGSWYF
CDR3nt: TGTGCCAGCAGGGCTAGACAGGGAAGCTGGTACTTC

j_gene: TRBJ1-6
d_gene: -
v_gene: TRBV19
abundance: -
CDR3aa: CASSRGGRGNSPLHF
CDR3nt: TGTGCCAGTAGTAGAGGTGGCAGGGGCAATTCACCCCTCCACTTT